Listed here are 21 T cell receptor beta chains from one sample, sequenced in a study of cytomegalovirus exposure and HLA in healthy donors. The PCR employed 60 Vbeta primers together with 13 Jbeta primers. Data came from immunoSEQ multiplex PCR; TCRdb stores just in-frame clones and leaves some out. The data show over 130,000 clones, 61% seen once. Sequencing input: PBMCs. All receptors come from a male donor in good health and CMV-seronegative.

The chain joins TRBV28 to TRBJ2-2; D may be TRBD1 (5 bases). The CDR3 length is 14 residues. V was cut by 3 bases and J by 6 bases, with 11 bases left in between. CDR1 is MDHEN, CDR2 SYDVKM, per germline. The CDR3 DNA sequence: TGTGCCAGCAGTTTCCGAGGACAACCCGGGGAGCTGTTTTTT. Translation: CASSFRGQPGELFF.

This clone was recorded a few times. CDR3: CASFRGLATDTQYF. Here the CDR3 DNA reads TGTGCCAGCTTTCGTGGACTAGCGACAGATACGCAGTATTTT. V and J are TRBV2 and TRBJ2-3; 9 nucleotides agree with TRBD2. The germline gives CDR1 SNHLY, CDR2 FYNNEI. The junction had 6 bases not matched to a gene; V was cut back by 8 bases and J by 3 bases. This CDR3 is 14 amino acids long.

This clone was seen more than once but under ten times. The chain recombines TRBV5-5 with TRBJ1-2; D might be TRBD1 (5 bases). V was clipped by 3 bases and J by 2 bases, with 14 bases between them. The CDR3 length is 15 residues. Germline CDR1 SGHKS, CDR2 YYEKEE (reference sequence). The CDR3: CASSYLLTANYGYTF. The CDR3, as DNA: TGTGCCAGCAGCTACCTACTGACAGCGAACTATGGCTACACCTTC.

This clone was counted between two and nine times. V is TRBV6-1 and J is TRBJ2-5; 11 bases match TRBD2. The CDR3 has 16 amino acids. After removal of 4 bases from V and 4 bases from J, the junction contained 8 bases not matched to a gene. The V gene's germline CDR1 is MNHNS and CDR2 SASEGT. CDR3 DNA: TGTGCCAGCAGTGTAACCCGACTAGCGGGGTCAGAGACCCAGTACTTC. Protein product: CASSVTRLAGSETQYF.

This clone was seen once. The junction departs from the called germline gene at one end, perhaps through a read error. V is TRBV19 and J is TRBJ1-1; TRBD1 is a possible D gene (5 bases). The CDR3 has 14 residues. Germline values: CDR1 LNHDA, CDR2 SQIVND (reference sequence). The CDR3 loop is CATGRGRIDTETFF. The CDR3 bases are TGTGCCACCGGGAGGGGCCGGATCGACACTGAAACTTTCTTT.

V gene TRBV5-1 combines with J gene TRBJ1-1, with D unresolved. The germline V and J ends were trimmed by 6 bases and 1 base, with 13 bases remaining between them. CDR3 length: 14 residues. Looked up from germline, CDR1 is SGHRS and CDR2 is YFSETQ. The CDR3 is CASNHYDGNTEAFF. CDR3 coding DNA: TGCGCCAGCAACCACTACGATGGGAACACTGAAGCTTTCTTT.

The chain employs TRBV5-8 and TRBJ2-7; D may be TRBD1 (6 bases). V was pared by 6 bases and J by 7 bases, with 14 bases between. The germline gives CDR1 SGHTS, CDR2 YDEGEE. The CDR3 consists of 12 residues. This CDR3 reads CASIPGQWEQYF. In DNA, the CDR3 is TGTGCCAGCATCCCGGGACAATGGGAGCAGTACTTC.

The chain is built from TRBV28 and TRBJ2-1, with 10 bases that match TRBD2. CDR3 size: 17 residues. The V gene's germline CDR1 is MDHEN and CDR2 SYDVKM. The V and J ends lost 6 bases and 9 bases, in that order; junction bases with no gene match: 17. As DNA, the CDR3 is TGTGCCAGCAGCTCCCTTCGAGGGGAGCGGGGGGGCGGTGAGCAGTTCTTC. Translated: CASSSLRGERGGGEQFF.

The chain recombines TRBV29-1 with TRBJ2-7; 7 nucleotides match TRBD1. The germline CDR1 and CDR2 sequences are SQVTM and ANQGSEA. J gave up 3 bases and V 6 bases, and 11 bases lay outside the gene matches. The CDR3 extends over 14 amino acids. Here the CDR3 DNA reads TGCAGCGTCACCCTGCCTGGACAGGACTACGAGCAGTACTTC. Translated, it gives CSVTLPGQDYEQYF.

The chain uses TRBV27 and TRBJ1-4, with 11 bases lining up with TRBD1. CDR1 is MNHEY and CDR2 is SMNVEV in the germline V gene (reference sequence). The junction had 8 bases not matched to a gene; V was cut back by 1 base and J by 1 base. This CDR3 spans 19 amino acids. CDR3: CASSLFGWTGGKTNEKLFF. The CDR3 DNA reads TGTGCCAGCAGTTTATTCGGTTGGACAGGGGGCAAAACTAATGAAAAACTGTTTTTT.

The V gene is TRBV7-2, the J gene TRBJ2-5; TRBD2 matches 8 bases. Trimming removed 0 bases from V and 6 bases from J; junction bases left unmatched: 9. CDR1 and CDR2 from the germline V gene are SGHTA and FQGNSA. The CDR3 length is 16 residues. CDR3 sequence reads: CASSLANGGAVKTQYF. The CDR3 DNA is TGTGCCAGCAGCTTAGCGAACGGGGGGGCCGTTAAGACCCAGTACTTC.

The chain couples TRBV7-3 to TRBJ2-3; TRBD2 matches 12 bases. V dropped 6 bases and J dropped 2; count of bases not matched to a gene: 12. This CDR3 contains 18 residues. Germline V gene lookup returns CDR1 SGHTA and CDR2 FQGTGA. The CDR3 spells CASSPFTLAGGSTDTQYF. CDR3 nucleotides: TGTGCCAGCAGTCCTTTCACCCTAGCGGGGGGGTCCACAGATACGCAGTATTTT.

The gene calls are TRBV7-8 and TRBJ1-2; D may be TRBD1 (5 bases). Germline values: CDR1 SGHVS, CDR2 FQNEAQ. V gave up 2 bases and J gave up 3 bases, with 13 bases separating them. The CDR3 has 15 amino acids. The CDR3 reads CASSLYLGRDYGYTF. CDR3 nucleotide sequence: TGTGCCAGCAGCTTATATTTGGGCAGGGACTATGGCTACACCTTC.

The J gene is TRBJ2-1, the V gene TRBV19, with D uncertain. Germline V gene sequence: CDR1 LNHDA, CDR2 SQIVND (reference sequence). V was cut by 3 bases and J by 5 bases, with 11 bases left in between. The CDR3 is 14 residues long. The CDR3 is CASSIIGWHNEQFF. The CDR3 nucleotides read TGTGCCAGTAGTATCATTGGTTGGCACAATGAGCAGTTCTTC. Complete variable domain (other parts from reference TRBV19 and TRBJ2-1): DGGITQSPKYLFRKEGQNVTLSCEQNLNHDAMYWYRQDPGQGLRLIYYSQIVNDFQKGDIAEGYSVSREKKESFPLTVTSAQKNPTAFYLCASSIIGWHNEQFFGPGTRLTVL.

This clone was picked up one time. The chain carries TRBV7-9 and TRBJ2-2, with TRBD2 identical over 11 bases. This CDR3 comprises 16 residues. Germline V CDR1 and CDR2: SEHNR, FQNEAQ (reference sequence). J was trimmed by 6 bases and V by 3 bases; bases with no gene match: 6. The CDR3 loop is CASSFFLAGGPGELFF. The CDR3 nucleotides read TGTGCCAGCAGCTTCTTTTTAGCGGGGGGGCCCGGGGAGCTGTTTTTT.

This chain uses TRBV5-1 with TRBJ1-4, with D possibly TRBD1 on 6 matching bases. Germline V gene data show CDR1 as SGHRS and CDR2 as YFSETQ. The CDR3 is made up of 16 amino acids. Trimming pared 0 bases from V and 7 bases from J, leaving 16 bases between. The CDR3 region has the DNA TGCGCCAGCAGCTTGGAGGGTGGGGGCGACGTTGAAAAACTGTTTTTT. Protein: CASSLEGGGDVEKLFF.

This chain links TRBV29-1 with TRBJ2-1; possible D gene TRBD1, 5 bases. The CDR3 length is 13 residues. Germline loops: CDR1 SQVTM, CDR2 ANQGSEA. V lost 3 bases to trimming and J lost 3 bases, with 9 bases between them. The CDR3, as DNA: TGCAGCGTTGATGGGGCAGACTACAATGAGCAGTTCTTC. Its translation is CSVDGADYNEQFF.

The gene calls are TRBV9 and TRBJ2-5, with 15 bases fitting TRBD2. This CDR3 region has 17 residues. The germline gives CDR1 SGDLS, CDR2 YYNGEE. J gave up 1 base and V 4 bases, and 5 bases lay outside the gene matches. Here the CDR3 reads CASSRGTSGGFQETQYF. In DNA, the CDR3 is TGTGCCAGCAGCAGGGGGACTAGCGGGGGGTTCCAAGAGACCCAGTACTTC.

The J gene is TRBJ2-5, the V gene TRBV5-1; a weak D match, TRBD1 (5 bases). CDR1 is SGHRS, CDR2 YFSETQ, per germline. This CDR3 has 15 amino acids. V gave up 1 base and J gave up 4 bases, with 14 bases separating them. This CDR3 reads CASSLTAGQGETQYF. CDR3 sequence (DNA): TGCGCCAGCAGCTTGACGGCAGGGCAAGGAGAGACCCAGTACTTC. The complete variable domain, with remaining parts taken from reference TRBV5-1 and TRBJ2-5, reads KAGVTQTPRYLIKTRGQQVTLSCSPISGHRSVSWYQQTPGQGLQFLFEYFSETQRNKGNFPGRFSGRQFSNSRSEMNVSTLELGDSALYLCASSLTAGQGETQYFGPGTRLLVL.

V and J are TRBV6-5 and TRBJ1-1; a weak D match, TRBD1 (5 bases). V lost 2 bases, J lost 3 bases, and 7 bases lay in between. Germline lookup yields CDR1 MNHEY and CDR2 SVGAGI. The CDR3 length is 13 residues. CDR3 amino acids: CASSYRGDTEAFF. In DNA, the CDR3 is TGTGCCAGCAGTTACCGGGGGGACACTGAAGCTTTCTTT.

This clone was detected only a few times. This chain joins TRBV13 and TRBJ1-5; 12 bases are shared with TRBD1. This CDR3 comprises 17 residues. V shed 4 bases, J shed 7 bases, and the junction held 11 bases outside the gene matches. CDR1 PRHDT and CDR2 FYEKMQ come from the germline V gene (reference sequence). The CDR3 region has the DNA TGTGCCAGCAGCTGTACCGGGACAGGGGGCATTCCGCAGCCCCAGCATTTT. Translation gives CASSCTGTGGIPQPQHF.